Listed below are T cell receptor beta chains from one sample, sequenced in a study of T-cell memory formation after mild COVID-19. TCRdb re-called the 5' RACE reads with MiXCR, one entry per CDR3 protein. This table has about 210,000 distinct CDR3 sequences, around 25% appearing once. Sequenced sample: PBMCs or a T cell subset sorted from them (not recorded which). All receptors derive from an adult woman who had mild COVID-19 (a few samples of this study predate the infection). Cell type and time point are not known. Each CDR3 is given with its conserved first and last residue.

j_call,cdr3_length,v_call,cdr3_aa
TRBJ2-7,15,TRBV5-1,CASSLAQGDVYEQYF
TRBJ2-1,14,TRBV20-1,CSARRADTYNEQFF
TRBJ1-1,14,TRBV30,CAWSVGVDNTEAFF
TRBJ2-3,15,TRBV24-1,CAISRGRTGTDTQYF
TRBJ1-2,14,TRBV5-6,CASSLGEGTYGYTF
TRBJ1-4,16,TRBV7-9,CASSYGTGGLNEKLFF
TRBJ2-5,17,TRBV13,CASSLEGAGVSKETQYF
TRBJ2-7,18,TRBV3-1,CASSQDPPLAGGSYEQYF
TRBJ1-1,16,TRBV4-1,CASSQAQVLGNTEAFF
TRBJ1-1,13,TRBV6-5,CASSYSLDTEAFF
TRBJ2-7,13,TRBV27,CASRRDGPYEQYF
TRBJ1-5,15,TRBV6-5,CASSGPGQGYQPQHF
TRBJ2-4,16,TRBV5-4,CASSLSQGAVKNIQYF
TRBJ2-1,12,TRBV29-1,CSVYRGRDEQFF
TRBJ2-1,15,TRBV7-2,CASSTIRTSGNEQFF
TRBJ2-7,14,TRBV6-2/TRBV6-3,CASSPRGLSYEQYF
TRBJ1-2,12,TRBV12-3/TRBV12-4,CASSFTGYGYTF
TRBJ1-1,15,TRBV7-2,CASSSTPGPRPEAFF
TRBJ2-7,13,TRBV11-1,CASSLEVGREQYF
TRBJ1-2,17,TRBV7-9,CASSFRRTDNPNYGYTF
TRBJ2-3,15,TRBV5-1,CASSLEAYGTDTQYF
TRBJ1-1,16,TRBV7-2,CASSSSAVGVNTEAFF
TRBJ1-2,16,TRBV5-5,CASSLASRAGNYGYTF
TRBJ2-1,16,TRBV6-5,CASSYRPSSSYNEQFF
TRBJ1-5,12,TRBV12-3/TRBV12-4,CASKGSNQPQHF
TRBJ1-5,15,TRBV24-1,CATSDGGQGTQPQHF
TRBJ1-1,13,TRBV5-4,CASRPRPNTEAFF
TRBJ1-2,15,TRBV9,CASASEQVWSYGYTF
TRBJ1-4,22,TRBV5-1,CASSLRGGPRPRGTAQNEKLFF
TRBJ1-1,15,TRBV12-3/TRBV12-4,CASSSRTAKNTEAFF
TRBJ2-3,15,TRBV3-1,CASSQPSHGTDTQYF
TRBJ2-5,13,TRBV29-1,CSVEGEGPTAQYF